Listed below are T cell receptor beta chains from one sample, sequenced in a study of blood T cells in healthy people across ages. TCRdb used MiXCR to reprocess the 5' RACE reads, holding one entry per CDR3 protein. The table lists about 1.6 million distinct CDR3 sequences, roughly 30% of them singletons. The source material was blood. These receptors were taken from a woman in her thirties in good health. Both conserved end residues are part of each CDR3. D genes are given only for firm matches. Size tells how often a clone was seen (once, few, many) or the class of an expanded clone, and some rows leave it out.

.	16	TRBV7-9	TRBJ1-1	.	TGTGCCAGCACCTATACTTACGGGGCAATGAACACTGAAGCTTTCTTT	CASTYTYGAMNTEAFF
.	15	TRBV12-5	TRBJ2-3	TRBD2	TGTGCTAGTGGTTTGGTTACTAGCGGCACAGATACGCAGTATTTT	CASGLVTSGTDTQYF
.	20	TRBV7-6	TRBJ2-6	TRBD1	TGTGCCAGCAGCTTAGTCGGACAGGGGGCTGCACCATCTGGGGCCAACGTCCTGACTTTC	CASSLVGQGAAPSGANVLTF
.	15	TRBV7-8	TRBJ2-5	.	TGTGCCAGCAGCTCCCCGACAGGAAAGGTGGAGACCCAGTACTTC	CASSSPTGKVETQYF
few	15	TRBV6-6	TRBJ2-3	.	TGTGCCAGCAGTCCTCACATCGGTAGCACAGATACGCAGTATTTT	CASSPHIGSTDTQYF
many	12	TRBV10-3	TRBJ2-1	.	TGTGCCATCGCAACTGCCCCCACCGAGCAGTTCTTC	CAIATAPTEQFF
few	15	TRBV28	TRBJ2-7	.	TGTGCCAGCATGAGCGGACAGCCGCGCTTTTACGAGCAGTACTTC	CASMSGQPRFYEQYF
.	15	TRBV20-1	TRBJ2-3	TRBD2	TGCAGTGCTAACCCGACTAGCGGGAGCACAGATACGCAGTATTTT	CSANPTSGSTDTQYF
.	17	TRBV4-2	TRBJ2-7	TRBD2	TGTGCCAGCAGCCGCAGGAATTTGCTAGCGGGAGGCTACGAGCAGTACTTC	CASSRRNLLAGGYEQYF
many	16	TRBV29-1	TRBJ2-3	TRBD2	TGCAGCGTTGAAAACTCAGCGGGGGGAAACACAGATACGCAGTATTTT	CSVENSAGGNTDTQYF
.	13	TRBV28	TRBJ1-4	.	TGTGCCAGCTCTACTTGGATGGCTGAAAAACTGTTTTTT	CASSTWMAEKLFF
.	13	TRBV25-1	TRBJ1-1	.	TGTGCCAGCAGTGAATATCCGGGGGGACCAGCTTTCTTT	CASSEYPGGPAFF
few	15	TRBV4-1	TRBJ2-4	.	TGCGCCAGCAGCCAAGGTGTCCAGGGGTTAAACATTCAGTACTTC	CASSQGVQGLNIQYF
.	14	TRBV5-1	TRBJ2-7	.	TGCGCCAGCAGCCCCGTGGCAGGTCAAGGCGAGCAGGACTTC	CASSPVAGQGEQDF
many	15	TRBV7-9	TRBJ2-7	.	TGTGCCAGCAGCCTCAGCTGGGACGAGGACTACGAGCAGTACTTC	CASSLSWDEDYEQYF
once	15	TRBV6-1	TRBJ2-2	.	TGTGCCAGCAGGGCGGGGGCAGCAAACACCGGGGAGCTGTTTTTT	CASRAGAANTGELFF
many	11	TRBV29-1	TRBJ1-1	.	TGCAGCGTTGACCTTACAGGTGAAGCTTTCTTT	CSVDLTGEAFF
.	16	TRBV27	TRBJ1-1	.	TGTGCCAGCAGTTTGGGCTATGGCAGAGCGAACACTGAAGCTTTCTTT	CASSLGYGRANTEAFF
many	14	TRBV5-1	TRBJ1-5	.	TGCGCCAGCAGCCCGGACAGCCGAAATCAGCCCCAGCATTTT	CASSPDSRNQPQHF
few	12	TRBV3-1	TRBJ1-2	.	TGTGCCAGCAGCGAATTCACATATGGCTACACCTTC	CASSEFTYGYTF
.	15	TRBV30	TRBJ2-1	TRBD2	TGTGCCTGGAGTGTACGGGGACTAGCGGGGGCTGAGCAGTTCTTC	CAWSVRGLAGAEQFF
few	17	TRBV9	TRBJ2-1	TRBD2	TGTGCCAGCAGCGTAGACGTCGGGGGGGAGAGGGAAAATGAGCAGTTCTTC	CASSVDVGGERENEQFF
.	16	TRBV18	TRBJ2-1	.	TGTGCCAGCTCACCGAAACAGGTGAGCTCCTACAATGAGCAGTTCTTC	CASSPKQVSSYNEQFF
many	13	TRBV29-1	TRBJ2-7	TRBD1	TGCAGCGCCAGGGACAGGGACTACTACGAGCAGTACTTC	CSARDRDYYEQYF
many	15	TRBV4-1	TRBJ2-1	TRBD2	TGCGCCAGCAGCCCGGGACTAGCGGGAAAGTATGAGCAGTTCTTC	CASSPGLAGKYEQFF
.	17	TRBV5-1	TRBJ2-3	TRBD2	TGCGCCAGCAGCTCCTCTCTGGGGCGGGGGGGCCCAGATACGCAGTATTTT	CASSSSLGRGGPDTQYF
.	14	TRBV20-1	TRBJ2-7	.	TGCAGTGCAAAAAAGACAGGGGCGGGAGTGGAGCAGTACTTC	CSAKKTGAGVEQYF
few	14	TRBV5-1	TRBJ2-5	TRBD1	TGCGCCAGCAGCTCCGGGACAGACAAGGAGACCCAGTACTTC	CASSSGTDKETQYF
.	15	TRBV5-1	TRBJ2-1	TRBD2	TGCGCCAGCAGCTTGTCTAGCGGGAACTACAATGAGCAGTTCTTC	CASSLSSGNYNEQFF
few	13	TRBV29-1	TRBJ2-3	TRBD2	TGCAGCGAACGAAGCGGGATCACAGATACGCAGTATTTT	CSERSGITDTQYF
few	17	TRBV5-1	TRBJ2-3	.	TGCGCCAGCAGCTTCCTACAAGGGGGTGGAAAGACAGATACGCAGTATTTT	CASSFLQGGGKTDTQYF
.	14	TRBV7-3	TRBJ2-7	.	TGTGCCAGCAGCATACAGGGAGGCCACTACGAGCAGTACTTC	CASSIQGGHYEQYF